This TCR beta chain was sequenced for a study of T-cell reconstitution after alpha-beta-depleted transplantation in children (TCRdb year 2016). A note on the overall study: The study quantitatively tracked T-cell immune reconstitution after TCRalphabeta/CD19-depleted allogeneic hematopoietic cell transplantation in children using TCR repertoire profiling. Results and caveats for the whole study, not just this receptor: In some patients, the high TCRbeta diversity seen at day 60 was put down to recipient T cells and intrathymic progenitors that had survived conditioning. The apparently early recovery of alphabetaT-cell counts about two months after transplant reportedly depended on only several hundred rapidly expanded clones that came from non-depleted graft cells. Over the following months the frequencies of hyperexpanded clones went down, and after one year T-cell counts and TCRbeta diversity were mostly credited to newly produced T cells.

Receptor libraries were prepared by PCR. The instrument given in TCRdb is Illumina HiSeq 2500. Molecular barcoding was employed in the preparation of TCR libraries, with unique molecular identifiers being used to normalize TCRbeta repertoire quantification. In TCRdb, the public reads were trimmed at Q25 with fastp and aligned with MiXCR, with productive beta chains retained. Entries that share a CDR3 protein sequence are merged under the most common genes and DNA. This sample comprises 450,000 to 600,000 distinct CDR3 sequences, approximately 12% of them detected only once. The ten largest clones capture over 2% of the sample. The intended sense of this specimen's treatment or condition label: allogeneic hematopoietic cell transplantation with graft depleted of TCRalphabeta T cells and CD19 B cells. TCRalphabeta/CD19-depleted allogeneic hematopoietic cell grafts were given to the transplant recipients, all of whom were children.

Notes on this clonotype: The antigen this receptor binds is unknown. No much larger clone exists at a distance of one base, and base qualities are not known.

The cysteine opens and the phenylalanine closes a CDR3 of 16 amino acids. Only the CDR3 portion is preserved as DNA: 48 bases, with reading frame beginning at the first base. Sequences LGHNA (CDR1) and YSLEER (CDR2) are obtained from the germline V gene. V is shortened by 1 base, J by 0 bases, and the region joining them spans 10 bases. The V and J segments used are TRBV4-3 and TRBJ2-1; the D gene is not confidently resolved. Sample: PBMCs, mostly from graft donor cells, taken 360 days after TCRalphabeta/CD19-depleted stem cell transplant. This clonotype was obtained from a male patient aged 10-17 years who had a stem cell transplant for acute myeloid leukemia, so the T cells may come from the graft donor. Here the CDR3 is given as CASSQVALGSYNEQFF. Read as DNA, the sequence is TGCGCCAGCAGCCAAGTAGCCCTGGGCTCCTACAATGAGCAGTTCTTC.